This note documents a single TCR beta chain sequence. This clonotype was observed a few times. What antigen it recognizes has not been identified. Per-nucleotide qualities are absent, and no much larger clonotype sits a single base away. These reads were obtained on an Illumina NovaSeq 6000. TCRalpha and TCRbeta cDNA libraries were constructed by 5'RACE with constant-segment primers, with sample barcodes and unique molecular identifiers being introduced. RNA was extracted from every sample with Trizol reagent. Library amplification was performed in two PCR steps, and a second sample barcode and Illumina TruSeq adapters were introduced in the second step. The libraries were sequenced on an Illumina NovaSeq using 2 x 150 bp paired-end reads. The paper's processing steps were these. Reads were demultiplexed and collapsed into UMI-guided consensus sequences with migec v1.2.7. With mixcr v2.1.11, UMI consensuses were aligned to TRA and TRB V and J templates and assembled into clonotypes. Clonotypes were classified as expanded or contracted when called significant by both edgeR and NoisET, with noise models trained on biological replicates. For edgeR calls, the thresholds were a false discovery rate-adjusted p below 0.01 and a log2 fold-change of 1. As an exploratory analysis of dynamics, max-normalized trajectories of the 1000 most abundant clonotypes were examined by PCA with hierarchical clustering. Each responding clone was given a CD4 or CD8 phenotype based on the CD4+ and CD8+ repertoires, which had been sequenced separately. In TCRdb, the public reads were trimmed at Q25 with fastp and aligned with MiXCR, with productive beta chains retained. Entries that share a CDR3 protein sequence are merged under the most common genes and DNA. What appears here as the V and J calls and clone size reflects TCRdb's work, not the paper's. The sample contains approximately 190,000 distinct CDR3 sequences, approximately 20% of them found a single time. The biggest ten clones account for about 2.4% of the sample.

This sample was taken from a study of T-cell memory formation after mild COVID-19 (dated by TCRdb to 2020 to 2022). A note on the overall study: TCR sequence clusters from the two donors were largely donor specific. Two young, previously healthy adult volunteers, one female and one male, were included in the cohort. In a couple of donors, T-cell clones that expanded and contracted after mild COVID-19 were tracked by sequencing TCRalpha and TCRbeta repertoires over time. The paper's findings and limits, for the study overall: Some responding clones were detected in pre-infection memory, which suggested that pre-existing cross-reactive memory T cells had joined the SARS-CoV-2 response. SARS-CoV-2 specificity was not confirmed for the second-wave clones peaking on day 37. Only a couple of mild cases were covered in the study, and larger cohorts including severe cases with pre-infection samples were considered necessary. Contracting CD4+ clones turned up mainly in the CM and EM memory subsets, whereas EMRA was where CD8+ clones were enriched. Clones contracting from day 15 to 85 had balanced CD4/CD8 phenotypes, while a second wave expanding from day 15 to 37 was biased towards CD4+.

PBMCs were isolated by Ficoll-Paque density gradient centrifugation. V and J are truncated by 5 bases and 2 bases respectively, leaving an intervening sequence of 16 bases. Reading from cysteine to phenylalanine, the CDR3 counts 15 amino acids. CDR3 DNA is the only sequence kept; it has 45 bases, read in frame from the first base. Material: PBMCs or a T cell subset sorted from them (not recorded which). This TCR was sampled from an adult woman who had mild COVID-19 (a few samples of this study predate the infection). The sample titles of this study are shuffled in the database, so cell type and time point are left out; the donor was told from shared clones. The sequence is built from TRBV12-3 or TRBV12-4 and TRBJ2-7; the D element could tentatively be TRBD1 or TRBD2, as 5 bases agree for each. The DNA sequence is given as TGTGCCAGCAGTATCTTGAGGGGACCCACCTACGAGCAGTACTTC. Its protein reads: CASSILRGPTYEQYF.